The 10 T cell receptor beta chains given below trace back to one sample, sequenced in a study of T cell responses to AZD1222 COVID-19 vaccine. Assay used: immunoSEQ multiplex PCR; TCRdb lists only in-frame clones, some missing. This sample carries 150,000 to 200,000 clones, 80% to 95% of them seen once, and the ten largest clones take 8% to 13%. This specimen consisted of peripheral blood, obtained on day 0 of AZD1222 vaccination. These receptors were taken from an adult in good health.

This clone was seen just once. The rearrangement links TRBV19 to TRBJ1-1; 7 nucleotides align to TRBD1. The CDR3 sequence is 18 residues long. V lost 0 bases, J lost 7 bases, and 17 bases stayed unmatched. Germline CDR1 is LNHDA and CDR2 is SQIVND (reference sequence). In DNA form, the CDR3 reads TGTGCCAGTAGTATAGAGACAGGGACGAGTGGGGCCCGTCGTGAAGCTTTCTTT. Its protein is CASSIETGTSGARREAFF.

The chain links TRBV30 to TRBJ2-2, with 7 positions matching TRBD1. After removal of 5 bases from V and 5 bases from J, the junction contained 11 bases not matched to a gene. CDR3 size: 15 residues. Germline V gene sequence: CDR1 GTSNPN, CDR2 SVGIG (reference sequence). The CDR3 spells CAWETGERGTGELFF. The CDR3 region has the DNA TGTGCCTGGGAAACAGGGGAAAGGGGTACCGGGGAGCTGTTTTTT.

The V gene is TRBV3-1 (or the pseudogene TRBV3-2), the J gene TRBJ1-2; TRBD1 might be the D (5 bases). Trimming cost V 1 base and J 3 bases, with 15 bases left between them. This CDR3 region has 16 residues. In germline, CDR1 is LGHDT, CDR2 YNNKEL (reference sequence). Here the CDR3 reads CASSQAAWGEYYGYTF. CDR3 DNA: TGTGCCAGCAGCCAAGCCGCCTGGGGCGAGTACTATGGCTACACCTTC.

CDR3 nucleotide sequence: TGTGCCATCAGGAAAACAGAGAACACTGAAGCTTTCTTT. It yields the protein CAIRKTENTEAFF. This chain uses TRBV10-3 with TRBJ1-1; D not certain. Trimming stripped 6 bases from V and 1 base from J, with 9 bases between. The length of the CDR3 is 13 residues. The germline V gene encodes CDR1 ENHRY and CDR2 SYGVKD.

The chain joins TRBV11-2 to TRBJ1-1; a possible D gene is TRBD1 (5 bases). The CDR3 contains 13 residues. The germline gives CDR1 SGHAT, CDR2 FQNNGV. V lost 1 base and J lost 10, with 13 bases in between. CDR3 in DNA: TGTGCCAGCAGCTTAGTGCGGGACGCTCGAGCTTTCTTT. Translated, it gives CASSLVRDARAFF.

The CDR3 sequence is CASSPGTGRYEQYV. The DNA of the CDR3 is TGTGCCAGCAGCCCCGGGACAGGGCGGTACGAGCAGTACGTC. This chain joins TRBV6-5 and TRBJ2-7; 9 positions match TRBD1. The CDR3 is 14 amino acids. Germline CDR1 reads MNHEY; CDR2 reads SVGAGI. Trimming took 6 bases from V and 4 from J; bases not matched to a gene: 7.

The count of this clone is one. The chain has TRBV7-9 and TRBJ1-2; 8 bases agree with TRBD1. V lost 5 bases to trimming and J lost 0 bases; unmatched junction nucleotides: 2. Germline loops: CDR1 SEHNR, CDR2 FQNEAQ (reference sequence). CDR3 length: 14 residues. The CDR3 spells CASSQGAANYGYTF. The CDR3 DNA reads TGTGCCAGCAGCCAGGGGGCGGCTAACTATGGCTACACCTTC.

The chain has TRBV23-1 and TRBJ1-5; D is ambiguous. TRBV23-1 falls under the ORF class, with uncertain function. This CDR3 is built from 20 residues. Trimming cost V 1 base and J 1 base, with 23 bases left between them. For the CDR3, the DNA is TGCGCCAGCAGTCAATGTTCTAAATCGAAGTCTATTAGAAGCAATCAGCCCCAGCATTTT. It codes for CASSQCSKSKSIRSNQPQHF.

The genes are TRBV6-5 and TRBJ1-2; TRBD1 agrees at 8 bases. Germline lookup yields CDR1 MNHEY and CDR2 SVGAGI. This CDR3 region has 15 residues. The junction had 11 bases not matched to a gene; V was cut back by 6 bases and J by 5 bases. In nucleotides, the CDR3 is TGTGCCAGCAGCGAGGGCAGGGGGCGAAGGTATGGCTACACCTTC. Residues: CASSEGRGRRYGYTF.

The chain combines TRBV9 with TRBJ2-1, with 8 nucleotides matching TRBD2. The J segment lost 9 bases and the V segment lost 0 bases, leaving 11 bases of the junction unmatched. The CDR3 spans 16 residues. Germline V gives CDR1 SGDLS, CDR2 YYNGEE. Here the CDR3 reads CASSVASGTAGGEQFF. CDR3 nucleotide sequence: TGTGCCAGCAGCGTAGCTAGCGGTACCGCGGGGGGTGAGCAGTTCTTC.